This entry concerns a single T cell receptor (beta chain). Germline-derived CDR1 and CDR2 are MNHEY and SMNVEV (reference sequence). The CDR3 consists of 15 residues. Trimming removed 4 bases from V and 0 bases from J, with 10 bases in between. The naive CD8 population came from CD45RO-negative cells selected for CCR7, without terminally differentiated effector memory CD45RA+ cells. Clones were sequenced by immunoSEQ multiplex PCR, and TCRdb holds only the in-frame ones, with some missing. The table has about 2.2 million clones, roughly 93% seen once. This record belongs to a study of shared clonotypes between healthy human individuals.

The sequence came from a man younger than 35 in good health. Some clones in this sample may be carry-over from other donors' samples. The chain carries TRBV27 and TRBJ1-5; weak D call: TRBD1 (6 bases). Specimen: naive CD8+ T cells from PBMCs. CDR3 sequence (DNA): TGTGCCAGCAGTTCCAGGGGCTATAGCAATCAGCCCCAGCATTTT. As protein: CASSSRGYSNQPQHF.